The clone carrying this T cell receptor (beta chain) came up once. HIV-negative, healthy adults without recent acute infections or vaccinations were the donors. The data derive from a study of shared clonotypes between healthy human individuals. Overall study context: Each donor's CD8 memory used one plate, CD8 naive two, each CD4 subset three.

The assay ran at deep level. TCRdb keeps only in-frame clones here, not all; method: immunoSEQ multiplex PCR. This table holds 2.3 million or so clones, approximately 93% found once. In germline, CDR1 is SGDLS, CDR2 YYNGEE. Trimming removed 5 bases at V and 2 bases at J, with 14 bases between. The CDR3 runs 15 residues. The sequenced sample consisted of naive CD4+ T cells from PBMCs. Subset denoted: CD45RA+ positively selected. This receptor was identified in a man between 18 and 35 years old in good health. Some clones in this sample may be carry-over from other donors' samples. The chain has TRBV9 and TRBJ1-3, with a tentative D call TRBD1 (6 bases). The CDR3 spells CASRPTGYPGNTIYF. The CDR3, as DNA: TGTGCCAGCAGACCAACAGGGTACCCTGGAAACACCATATATTTT.